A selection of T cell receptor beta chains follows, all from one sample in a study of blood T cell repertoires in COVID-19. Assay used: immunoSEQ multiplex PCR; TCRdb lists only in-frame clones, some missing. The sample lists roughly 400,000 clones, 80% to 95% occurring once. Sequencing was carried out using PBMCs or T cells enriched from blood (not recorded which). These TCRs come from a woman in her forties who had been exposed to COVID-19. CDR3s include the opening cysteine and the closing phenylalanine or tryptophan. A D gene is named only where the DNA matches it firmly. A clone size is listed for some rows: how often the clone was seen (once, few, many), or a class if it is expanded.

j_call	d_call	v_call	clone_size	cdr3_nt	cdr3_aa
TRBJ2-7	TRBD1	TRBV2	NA	TGTGCCAGCAGTCCCACTGACAGGGCAGGCGACGAGCAGTACTTC	CASSPTDRAGDEQYF
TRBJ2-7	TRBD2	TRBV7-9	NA	TGTGCCAGCAGCTCCCAGGATAGCGGGAACTACGAGCAGTACTTC	CASSSQDSGNYEQYF
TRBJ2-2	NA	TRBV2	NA	TGTGCCGCAAGGACAGATAACACCGGGGAGCTGTTTTTT	CAARTDNTGELFF
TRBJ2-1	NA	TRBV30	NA	TGTGCCTGGAGTGCAGTGGGGCCCATAAATGAGCAGTTCTTC	CAWSAVGPINEQFF
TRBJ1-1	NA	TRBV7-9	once	TGTGCCAGCAGCTTAGTGAGGTGGTCTAATGGCACTGAAGCTTTCTTT	CASSLVRWSNGTEAFF
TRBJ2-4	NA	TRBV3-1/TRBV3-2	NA	TGTGCCAGCAGCCTCCTCGGAGGCGACAAAAACATTCAGTACTTC	CASSLLGGDKNIQYF
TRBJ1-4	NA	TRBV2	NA	TGTGCCAGCAGTGAGACGGGGTCTAATGAAAAACTGTTTTTT	CASSETGSNEKLFF
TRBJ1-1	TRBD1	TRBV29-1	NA	TGCAGCGGGACAGGACAGACTAACACTGAAGCTTTCTTT	CSGTGQTNTEAFF
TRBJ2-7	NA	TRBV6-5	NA	TGTGCCAGCAGCAGGGGAAACTACGAGCAGTACTTC	CASSRGNYEQYF
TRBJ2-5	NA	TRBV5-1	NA	TGCGCCAGCAGCTTGGCTCTTGTCGGCGGGGAGACCCAGTACTTC	CASSLALVGGETQYF
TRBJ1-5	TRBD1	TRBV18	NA	TGTGCCAGCTCACCTCTGGACAGGGGCCACCAGCCCCAGCATTTT	CASSPLDRGHQPQHF
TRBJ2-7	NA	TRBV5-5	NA	TGTGCCAGCAGCTTGGGACTTAACACCTACGAGCAGTACTTC	CASSLGLNTYEQYF
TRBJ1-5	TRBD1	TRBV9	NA	TGTGCCAGCAGCCCAGGCGGGACAGGGTTGCAGCCCCAGCATTTT	CASSPGGTGLQPQHF
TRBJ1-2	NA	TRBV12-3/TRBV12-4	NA	TGTGCCAGCAGTTTTGCGGGGGATGGCTACACCTTC	CASSFAGDGYTF
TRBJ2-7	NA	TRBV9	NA	TGTGCCAGCAGCGTAGGCGGTAACTCCTACGAGCAGTACTTC	CASSVGGNSYEQYF
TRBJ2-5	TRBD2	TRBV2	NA	TGTGCCACCCAGGCAGGGACTAAAGAAGAGACCCAGTACTTC	CATQAGTKEETQYF
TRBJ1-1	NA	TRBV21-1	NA	TGTGCCAGCAGCAAAGGCTATGGGAGGGATCAGAACACTGAAGCTTTCTTT	CASSKGYGRDQNTEAFF
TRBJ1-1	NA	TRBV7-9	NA	TGTGCCAGCAGCCCTCGACAGTACACTGAAGCTTTCTTT	CASSPRQYTEAFF
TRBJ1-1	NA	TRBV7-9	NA	TGTGCCAGCAGCTTAGCGGGGAGCTATCGGCCTATGAACACTGAAGCTTTCTTT	CASSLAGSYRPMNTEAFF
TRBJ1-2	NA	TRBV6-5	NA	TGTGCCAGCCGGCCTACGGGAAGTAACTATGGCTACACCTTC	CASRPTGSNYGYTF
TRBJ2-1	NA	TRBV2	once	TGTGCCAGCAGTGAAGGGACTACCCCTTACAATGAGCAGTTCTTC	CASSEGTTPYNEQFF
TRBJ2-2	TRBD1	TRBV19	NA	TGTGCCAGTAGCGATTATGACAGGGGGATTAACACCGGGGAGCTGTTTTTT	CASSDYDRGINTGELFF
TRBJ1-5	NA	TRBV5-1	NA	TGCGCCAGCAGCTTGGGGGCCAGTCAGCCCCAGCATTTT	CASSLGASQPQHF
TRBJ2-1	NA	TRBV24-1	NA	TGTGCCACCAGTGATTTTAGCGAGAGGAGCTCCTACAATGAGCAGTTCTTC	CATSDFSERSSYNEQFF
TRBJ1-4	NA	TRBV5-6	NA	TGTGCCAGCAGCTTACGGGACAACTTAGGAAAACTGTTTTTT	CASSLRDNLGKLFF
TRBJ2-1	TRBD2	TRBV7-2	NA	TGTGCCAGCAGCTTACGGGGGGGCCGCTGGAATGAGCAGTTCTTC	CASSLRGGRWNEQFF
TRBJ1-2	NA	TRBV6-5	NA	TGTGCCAGCAGTTACCACAGGAACTATGGCTACACCTTC	CASSYHRNYGYTF
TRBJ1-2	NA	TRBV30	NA	TGTGCCTGGAGTTTGGCAGGGCGGGGCTACACCTTC	CAWSLAGRGYTF
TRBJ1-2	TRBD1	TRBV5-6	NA	TGTGCCAGCAGTCTTGTTGACAGGGGAGAGGGCTACACCTTC	CASSLVDRGEGYTF
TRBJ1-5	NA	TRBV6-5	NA	TGTGCCAGCAGTAGGAACAGGGATCAGCCCCAGCATTTT	CASSRNRDQPQHF
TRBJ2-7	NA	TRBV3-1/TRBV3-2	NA	TGTGCCAGCAGCCGGGCCCACGAGCAGTACTTC	CASSRAHEQYF
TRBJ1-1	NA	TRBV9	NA	TGTGCCAGCAGCGTAGGTCTGGGGCACACTGAAGCTTTCTTT	CASSVGLGHTEAFF
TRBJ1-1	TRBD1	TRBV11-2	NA	TGTGCCAGCAGCGGGACAGCTGGAACTGAAGCTTTCTTT	CASSGTAGTEAFF
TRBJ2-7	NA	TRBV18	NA	TGTGCCAGCTCACGAGAGTTGTCTTACGAGCAGTACTTC	CASSRELSYEQYF
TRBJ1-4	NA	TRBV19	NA	TGTGCCAGTAGTATAGAGACGACGGGGTACGGTAATGAAAAACTGTTTTTT	CASSIETTGYGNEKLFF
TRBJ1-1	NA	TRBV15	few	TGTGCCACCAGCAGAGATCTCCGCGTGACTGAAGCTTTCTTT	CATSRDLRVTEAFF
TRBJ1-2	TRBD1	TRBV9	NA	TGTGCCAGCAGCCCGAGGACAGGGGTTCTTAACTATGGCTACACCTTC	CASSPRTGVLNYGYTF
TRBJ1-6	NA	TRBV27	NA	TGTGCCAGCAGTGCGGGGGGCGCAGGAAAAAAGCTGAGCTCCTATAATTCACCCCTCCACTTT	CASSAGGAGKKLSSYNSPLHF